These T cell receptor beta chains were read from a single sample in a study of sequential checkpoint blockade in melanoma. The method was immunoSEQ multiplex PCR; TCRdb's version includes in-frame clones alone and lacks a portion of them. The profile shows tens of thousands of clones, around 82% of them singletons. Specimen: CD8+ T cells sorted from blood (inferred from file names), collected from a patient given nivolumab and ipilimumab in sequence. Receptors were obtained from a human donor with melanoma. Each CDR3 is given with its conserved first and last residue. A D gene is named only where the DNA matches it firmly. The size of a clone is reported for some rows only, either as once, few or many, or as a class for expanded clones.

D gene	V gene	J gene	clone size	CDR3 protein	CDR3 DNA
.	TRBV6-5	TRBJ2-3	.	CASGEQGRVDTQYF	TGTGCCAGCGGCGAACAGGGAAGGGTAGATACGCAGTATTTT
.	TRBV2	TRBJ2-1	once	CASSGGDEQFF	TGTGCCAGCAGTGGGGGGGATGAGCAGTTCTTC
TRBD2	TRBV6-6	TRBJ2-3	.	CASSYAGGVDTQYF	TGTGCCAGCAGTTACGCGGGGGGCGTCGATACGCAGTATTTT
.	TRBV4-1	TRBJ2-7	once	CASSQGPGLSYEQYF	TGCGCCAGCAGCCAAGGGCCGGGACTTTCCTACGAGCAGTACTTC
.	TRBV27	TRBJ2-2	.	CASSLGLPGELLF	TGTGCCAGCAGTTTGGGCCTCCCCGGGGAGCTGCTTTTT
.	TRBV6-1	TRBJ2-3	.	CAGSRSGYTDTQYF	TGTGCCGGCAGTAGGTCGGGATACACAGATACGCAGTATTTT
TRBD1	TRBV28	TRBJ1-1	.	CASSTGTGGTEAFF	TGTGCCAGCAGTACTGGGACAGGGGGCACTGAAGCTTTCTTT
TRBD1	TRBV29-1	TRBJ2-7	.	CSVENRGITYEQYF	TGCAGCGTCGAGAACAGGGGGATCACCTACGAGCAGTACTTC
.	TRBV15	TRBJ2-5	.	CATSRDHGLPERNNQETQYF	TGTGCCACCAGCAGAGACCACGGACTACCAGAGAGGAACAACCAAGAGACCCAGTACTTC
TRBD2	TRBV4-3	TRBJ2-7	.	CASSQGLARYHEQYF	TGCGCCAGCAGCCAAGGACTAGCGAGGTATCACGAGCAGTACTTC
TRBD1	TRBV27	TRBJ2-5	.	CASSLLVGGRGPYETQYF	TGTGCCAGCAGTTTATTGGTGGGGGGCAGGGGGCCGTATGAGACCCAGTACTTC
.	TRBV6-5	TRBJ1-2	.	CASSYAGNGDDYTF	TGTGCCAGCAGTTACGCGGGGAACGGGGATGACTACACCTTC
TRBD1	TRBV29-1	TRBJ2-3	.	CSVYRGTDTQYF	TGCAGCGTATACAGGGGGACAGATACGCAGTATTTT
TRBD2	TRBV18	TRBJ2-7	.	CASSPNGRAPYEQYF	TGTGCCAGCTCCCCCAACGGGAGGGCCCCCTACGAGCAGTACTTC
TRBD1	TRBV27	TRBJ2-7	.	CASSTGQGFHEQYF	TGTGCCAGCAGCACGGGACAGGGCTTCCACGAGCAGTACTTC
TRBD2	TRBV23-1	TRBJ2-7	.	CATPGLAGDIFSYEQYF	TGCGCCACCCCGGGACTAGCGGGAGATATTTTCTCCTACGAGCAGTACTTC
TRBD1	TRBV27	TRBJ1-3	.	CASSPSTGETGNTIYF	TGTGCCAGCAGCCCGAGTACAGGGGAAACTGGAAACACCATATATTTT
.	TRBV13	TRBJ2-1	.	CASSLGRGALYNEQFF	TGTGCCAGCAGCTTAGGCAGGGGGGCCTTGTACAATGAGCAGTTCTTC
TRBD1	TRBV5-6	TRBJ1-5	once	CASSMGTALNQPQHF	TGTGCCAGCAGCATGGGGACAGCACTGAATCAGCCCCAGCATTTT